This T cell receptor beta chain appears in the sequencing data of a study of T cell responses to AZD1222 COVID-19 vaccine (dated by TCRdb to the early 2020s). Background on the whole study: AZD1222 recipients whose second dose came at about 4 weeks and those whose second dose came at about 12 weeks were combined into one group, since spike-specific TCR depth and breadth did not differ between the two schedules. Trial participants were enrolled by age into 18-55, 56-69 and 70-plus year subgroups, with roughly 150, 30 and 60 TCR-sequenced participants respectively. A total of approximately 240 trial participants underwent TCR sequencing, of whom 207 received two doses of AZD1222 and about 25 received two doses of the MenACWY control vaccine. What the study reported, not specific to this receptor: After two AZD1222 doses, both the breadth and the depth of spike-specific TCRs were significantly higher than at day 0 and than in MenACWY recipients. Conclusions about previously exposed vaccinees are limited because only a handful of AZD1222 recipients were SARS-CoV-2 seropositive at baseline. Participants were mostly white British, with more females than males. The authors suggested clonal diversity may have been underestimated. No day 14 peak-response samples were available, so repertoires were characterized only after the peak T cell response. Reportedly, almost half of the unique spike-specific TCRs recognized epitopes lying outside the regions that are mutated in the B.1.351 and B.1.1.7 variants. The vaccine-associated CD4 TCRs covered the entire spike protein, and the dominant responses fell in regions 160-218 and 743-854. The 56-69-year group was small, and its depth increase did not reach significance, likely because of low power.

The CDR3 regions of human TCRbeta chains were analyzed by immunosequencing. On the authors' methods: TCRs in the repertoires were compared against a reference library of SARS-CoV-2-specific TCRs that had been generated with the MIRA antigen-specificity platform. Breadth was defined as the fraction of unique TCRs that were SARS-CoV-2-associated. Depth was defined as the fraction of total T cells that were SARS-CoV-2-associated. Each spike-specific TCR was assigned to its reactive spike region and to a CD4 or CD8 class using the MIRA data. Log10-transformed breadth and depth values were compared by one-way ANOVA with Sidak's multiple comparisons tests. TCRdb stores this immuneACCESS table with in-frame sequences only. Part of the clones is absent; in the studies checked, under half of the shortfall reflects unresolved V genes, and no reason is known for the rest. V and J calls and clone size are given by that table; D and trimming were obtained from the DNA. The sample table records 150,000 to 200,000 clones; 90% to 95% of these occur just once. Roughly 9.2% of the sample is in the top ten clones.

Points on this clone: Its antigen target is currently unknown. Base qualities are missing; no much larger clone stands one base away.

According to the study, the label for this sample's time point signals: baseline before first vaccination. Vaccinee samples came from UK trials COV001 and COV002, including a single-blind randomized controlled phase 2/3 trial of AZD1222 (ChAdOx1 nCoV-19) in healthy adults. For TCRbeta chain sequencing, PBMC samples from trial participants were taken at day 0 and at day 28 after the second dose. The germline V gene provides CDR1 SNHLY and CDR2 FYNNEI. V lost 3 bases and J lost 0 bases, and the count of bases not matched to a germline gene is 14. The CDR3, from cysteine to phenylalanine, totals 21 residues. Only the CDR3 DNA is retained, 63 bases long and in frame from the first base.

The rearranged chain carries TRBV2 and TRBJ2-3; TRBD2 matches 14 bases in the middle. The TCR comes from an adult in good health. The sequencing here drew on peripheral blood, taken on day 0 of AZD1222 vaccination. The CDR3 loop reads CASSDIRGLAGVFTSTDTQYF. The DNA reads TGTGCCAGCAGTGATATCAGGGGACTAGCGGGAGTTTTTACTAGCACAGATACGCAGTATTTT.